This TCR beta chain was sequenced in a study of control samples from healthy donors and cancer patients. Clones were sequenced by immunoSEQ multiplex PCR, and TCRdb holds only the in-frame ones, with some missing. The table records about 86,000 clones, roughly 91% of them present only once. The CDR3 runs 15 residues. Trimming at V came to 2 bases and at J to 7 bases, leaving 4 bases not matched to a gene. From germline, CDR1 is KGHDR and CDR2 SFDVKD. The TCR comes from a woman aged 50 to 60 with colorectal cancer. Input material: PBMCs. J is TRBJ1-2 and V is TRBV24-1, with 12 bases lining up with TRBD1. This CDR3 reads CATSDSGTGGVGYTF. The DNA of the CDR3 is TGTGCCACCAGTGATTCCGGGACAGGGGGCGTTGGCTACACCTTC.